This T cell receptor (beta chain) was identified in a study of vaccination and CD4 T cells after COVID-19. Described treatment: roughly ten-day PBMC culture with coronavirus spike peptide pools or control peptides (ViraFEST assay). The table lists this clonotype with a few counts. Its antigen is as yet unknown. Oncomine TCR Beta short-read sequencing was applied to DNA from cultured CD4+ T cells. In TCRdb, the PCR reads were re-called with MiXCR into one record per CDR3 protein. The table lists almost 20,000 distinct CDR3 sequences, around 50% of them singletons. Germline lookup yields CDR1 SGHDN and CDR2 FVKESK. V was pared by 4 bases and J by 8 bases, with 5 bases of the junction left unmatched. This CDR3 comprises 14 residues.

The clonotype originates from a human donor who had recovered from COVID-19. The sample consisted of CD4+ T cells from blood, cultured in vitro. This chain connects TRBV14 to TRBJ2-1; 10 bases align to TRBD2. Here the CDR3 reads CASSRSGGADEQFF. As DNA, the CDR3 is TGTGCCAGCAGCCGAAGCGGGGGGGCCGATGAGCAGTTCTTC.